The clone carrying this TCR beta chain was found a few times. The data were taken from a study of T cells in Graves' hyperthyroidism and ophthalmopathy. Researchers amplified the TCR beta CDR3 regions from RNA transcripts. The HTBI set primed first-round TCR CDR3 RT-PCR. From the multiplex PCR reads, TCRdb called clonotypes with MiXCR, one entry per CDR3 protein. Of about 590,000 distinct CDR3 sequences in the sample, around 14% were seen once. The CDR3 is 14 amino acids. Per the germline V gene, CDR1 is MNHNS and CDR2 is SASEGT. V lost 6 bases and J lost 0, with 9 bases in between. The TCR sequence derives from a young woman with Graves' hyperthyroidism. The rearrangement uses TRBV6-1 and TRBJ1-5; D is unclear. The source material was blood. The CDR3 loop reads CASRGGVSNQPQHF. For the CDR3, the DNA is TGTGCCAGCAGGGGTGGGGTTAGCAATCAGCCCCAGCATTTT.